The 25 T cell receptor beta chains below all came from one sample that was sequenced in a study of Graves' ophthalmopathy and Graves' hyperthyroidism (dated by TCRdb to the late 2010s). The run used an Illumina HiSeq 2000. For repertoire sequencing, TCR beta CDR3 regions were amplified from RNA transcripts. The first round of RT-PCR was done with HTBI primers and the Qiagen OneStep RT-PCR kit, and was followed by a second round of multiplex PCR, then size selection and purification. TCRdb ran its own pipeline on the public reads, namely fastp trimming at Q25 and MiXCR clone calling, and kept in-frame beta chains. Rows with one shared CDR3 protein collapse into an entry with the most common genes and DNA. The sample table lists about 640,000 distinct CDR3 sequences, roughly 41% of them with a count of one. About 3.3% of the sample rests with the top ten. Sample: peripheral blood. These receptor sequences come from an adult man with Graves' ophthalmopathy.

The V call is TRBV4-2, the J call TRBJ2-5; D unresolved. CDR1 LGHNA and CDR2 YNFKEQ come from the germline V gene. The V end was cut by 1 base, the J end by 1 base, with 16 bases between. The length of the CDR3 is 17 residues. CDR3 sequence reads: CASSQGLSIRVQETQYF. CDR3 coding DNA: TGTGCCAGCAGCCAAGGGTTAAGCATACGGGTCCAAGAGACCCAGTACTTC.

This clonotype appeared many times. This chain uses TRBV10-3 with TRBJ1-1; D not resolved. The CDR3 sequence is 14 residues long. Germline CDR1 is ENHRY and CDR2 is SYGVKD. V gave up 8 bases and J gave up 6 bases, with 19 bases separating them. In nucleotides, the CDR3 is TGTGCCATCGGCCCGACGACGAGCAGCGCTGAAGCTTTCTTT. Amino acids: CAIGPTTSSAEAFF.

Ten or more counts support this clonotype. The CDR3 DNA reads TGTGCCAGCAGCTTAAGCCAGCCTAATCAGCCCCAGCATTTT. Amino acid sequence: CASSLSQPNQPQHF. The V gene is TRBV7-2, the J gene TRBJ1-5; D is unclear. With 2 bases removed from V and 4 bases from J, the gap between germline ends came to 9 bases. This CDR3 contains 14 residues. From germline, CDR1 is SGHTA and CDR2 FQGNSA.

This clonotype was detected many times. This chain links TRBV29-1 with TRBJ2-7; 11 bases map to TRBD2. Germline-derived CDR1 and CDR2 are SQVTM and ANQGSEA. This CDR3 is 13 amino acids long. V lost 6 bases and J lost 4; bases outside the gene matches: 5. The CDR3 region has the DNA TGCAGCGTGTTAGCGGGAGGGTGGTACGAGCAGTACTTC. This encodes CSVLAGGWYEQYF.

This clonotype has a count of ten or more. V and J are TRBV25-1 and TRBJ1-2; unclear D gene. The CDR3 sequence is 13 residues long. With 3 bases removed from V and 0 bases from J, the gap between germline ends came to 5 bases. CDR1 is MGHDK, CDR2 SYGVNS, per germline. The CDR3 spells CASSETANYGYTF. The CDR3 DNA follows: TGTGCCAGCAGTGAGACTGCTAACTATGGCTACACCTTC.

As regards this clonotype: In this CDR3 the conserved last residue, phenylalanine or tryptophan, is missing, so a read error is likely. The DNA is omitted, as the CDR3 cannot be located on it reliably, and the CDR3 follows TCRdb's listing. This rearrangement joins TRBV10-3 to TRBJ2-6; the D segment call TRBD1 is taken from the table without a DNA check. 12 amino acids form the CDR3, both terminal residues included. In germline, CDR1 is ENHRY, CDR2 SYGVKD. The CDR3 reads CAISAGPPGPVG.

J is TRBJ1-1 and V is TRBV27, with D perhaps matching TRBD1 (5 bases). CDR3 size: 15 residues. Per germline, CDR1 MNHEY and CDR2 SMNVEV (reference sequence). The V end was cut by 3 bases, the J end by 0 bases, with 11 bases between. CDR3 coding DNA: TGTGCCAGCAGTTTGCCAGGGAGGGTGAACACTGAAGCTTTCTTT. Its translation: CASSLPGRVNTEAFF.

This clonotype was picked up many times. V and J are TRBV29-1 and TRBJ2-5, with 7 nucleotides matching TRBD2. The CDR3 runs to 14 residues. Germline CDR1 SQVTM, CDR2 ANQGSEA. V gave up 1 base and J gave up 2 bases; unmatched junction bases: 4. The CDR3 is CSVEARLAQETQYF. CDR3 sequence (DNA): TGCAGCGTTGAAGCGCGACTAGCACAAGAGACCCAGTACTTC.

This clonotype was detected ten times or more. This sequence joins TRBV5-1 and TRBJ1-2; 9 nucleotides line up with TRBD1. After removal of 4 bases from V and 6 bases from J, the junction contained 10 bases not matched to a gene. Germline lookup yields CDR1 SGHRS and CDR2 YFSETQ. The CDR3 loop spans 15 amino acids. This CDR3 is CASSDGTGLHDGYTF. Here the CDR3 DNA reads TGCGCCAGCAGCGATGGGACAGGGCTTCACGATGGCTACACCTTC.

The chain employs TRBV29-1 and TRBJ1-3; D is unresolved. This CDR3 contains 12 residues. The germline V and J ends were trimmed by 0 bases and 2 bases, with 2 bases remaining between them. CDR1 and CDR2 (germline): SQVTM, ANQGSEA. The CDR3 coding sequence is TGCAGCGTTGAAGAACCTGGAAACACCATATATTTT. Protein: CSVEEPGNTIYF.

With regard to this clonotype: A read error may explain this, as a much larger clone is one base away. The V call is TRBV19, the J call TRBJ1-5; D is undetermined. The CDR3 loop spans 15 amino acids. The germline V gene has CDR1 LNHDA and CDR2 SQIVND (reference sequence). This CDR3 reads CASTAGHYSNRPQHF. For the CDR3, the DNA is TGTGCCAGTACCGCAGGTCACTATAGCAATCGGCCCCAGCATTTT. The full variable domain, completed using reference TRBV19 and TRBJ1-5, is DGGITQSPKYLFRKEGQNVTLSCEQNLNHDAMYWYRQDPGQGLRLIYYSQIVNDFQKGDIAEGYSVSREKKESFPLTVTSAQKNPTAFYLCASTAGHYSNRPQHFGDGTRLSIL.

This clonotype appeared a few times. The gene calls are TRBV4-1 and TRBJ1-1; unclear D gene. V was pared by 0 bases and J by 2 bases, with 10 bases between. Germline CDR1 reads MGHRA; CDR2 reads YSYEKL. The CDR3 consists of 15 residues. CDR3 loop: CASSQDHGENTEAFF. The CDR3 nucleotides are TGCGCCAGCAGCCAAGATCACGGAGAAAACACTGAAGCTTTCTTT.

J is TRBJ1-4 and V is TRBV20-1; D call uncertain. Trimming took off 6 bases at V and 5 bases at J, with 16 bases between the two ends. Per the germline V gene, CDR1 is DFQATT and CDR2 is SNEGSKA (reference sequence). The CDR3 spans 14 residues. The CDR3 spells CSAQFGVQNEKLFF. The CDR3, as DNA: TGCAGTGCCCAATTCGGGGTCCAAAATGAAAAACTGTTTTTT.

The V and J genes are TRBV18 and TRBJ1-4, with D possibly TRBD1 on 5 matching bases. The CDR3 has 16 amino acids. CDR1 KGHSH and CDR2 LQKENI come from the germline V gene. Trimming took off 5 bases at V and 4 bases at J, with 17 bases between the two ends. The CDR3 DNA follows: TGTGCCAGCTCAACATCACAGGTCATGGGTAATGAAAAACTGTTTTTT. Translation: CASSTSQVMGNEKLFF.

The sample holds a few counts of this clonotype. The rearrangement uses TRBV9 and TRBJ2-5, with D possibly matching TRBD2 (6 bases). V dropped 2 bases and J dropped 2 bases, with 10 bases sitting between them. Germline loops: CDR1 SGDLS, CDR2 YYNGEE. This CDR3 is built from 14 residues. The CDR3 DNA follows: TGTGCCAGCAGCGTGGGGGGTAATCAAGAGACCCAGTACTTC. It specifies CASSVGGNQETQYF.

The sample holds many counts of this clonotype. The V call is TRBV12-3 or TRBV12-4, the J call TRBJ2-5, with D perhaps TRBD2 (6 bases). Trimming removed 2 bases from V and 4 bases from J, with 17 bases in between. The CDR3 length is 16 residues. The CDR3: CASSLHASVYIETQYF. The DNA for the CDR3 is TGTGCCAGCAGTTTACATGCTAGCGTTTACATAGAGACCCAGTACTTC.

In DNA form, the CDR3 reads TGTGCCAGCAGTGACTCAACTAGCGGGACCGCAGATACGCAGTATTTT. It encodes CASSDSTSGTADTQYF. The V gene is TRBV6-4, the J gene TRBJ2-3, with TRBD2 identical over 10 bases. The germline CDR1 and CDR2 sequences are MRHNA and SNTAGT. This CDR3 region has 16 residues. The V and J ends lost 0 bases and 4 bases, in that order; junction bases with no gene match: 4.

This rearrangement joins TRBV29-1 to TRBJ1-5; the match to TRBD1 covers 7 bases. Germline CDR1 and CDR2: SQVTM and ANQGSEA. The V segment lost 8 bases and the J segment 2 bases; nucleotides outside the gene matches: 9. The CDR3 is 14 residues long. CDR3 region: CSSLQGYGNQPQHF. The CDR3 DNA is TGCAGCTCACTACAGGGGTACGGCAATCAGCCCCAGCATTTT.

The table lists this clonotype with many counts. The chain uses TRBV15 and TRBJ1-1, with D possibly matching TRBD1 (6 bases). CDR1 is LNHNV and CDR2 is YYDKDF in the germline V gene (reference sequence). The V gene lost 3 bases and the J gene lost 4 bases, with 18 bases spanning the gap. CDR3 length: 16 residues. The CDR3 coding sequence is TGTGCCACCAGCAGCTCAGGGGTAGGGGGGGGCACTGAAGCTTTCTTT. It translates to CATSSSGVGGGTEAFF.

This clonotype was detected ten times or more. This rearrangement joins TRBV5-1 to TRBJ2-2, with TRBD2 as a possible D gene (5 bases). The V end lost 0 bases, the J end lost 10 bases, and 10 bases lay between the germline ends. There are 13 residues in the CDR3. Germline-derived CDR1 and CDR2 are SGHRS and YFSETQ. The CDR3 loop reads CASSLASSQELFF. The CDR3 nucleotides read TGCGCCAGCAGCTTGGCCTCTAGCCAGGAGCTGTTTTTT. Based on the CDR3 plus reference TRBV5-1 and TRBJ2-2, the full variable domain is KAGVTQTPRYLIKTRGQQVTLSCSPISGHRSVSWYQQTPGQGLQFLFEYFSETQRNKGNFPGRFSGRQFSNSRSEMNVSTLELGDSALYLCASSLASSQELFFGEGSRLTVL.

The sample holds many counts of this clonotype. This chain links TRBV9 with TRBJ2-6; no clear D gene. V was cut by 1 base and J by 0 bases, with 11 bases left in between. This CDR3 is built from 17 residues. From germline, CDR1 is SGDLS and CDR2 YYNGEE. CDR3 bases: TGTGCCAGCAGCGTATCACCCCGAGACTCTGGGGCCAACGTCCTGACTTTC. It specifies CASSVSPRDSGANVLTF.

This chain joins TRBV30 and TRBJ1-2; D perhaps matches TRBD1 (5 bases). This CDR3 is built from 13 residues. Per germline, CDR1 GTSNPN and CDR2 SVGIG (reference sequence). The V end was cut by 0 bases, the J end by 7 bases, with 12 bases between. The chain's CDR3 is CAWSVGRDFGYTF. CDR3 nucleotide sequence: TGTGCCTGGAGTGTTGGCAGGGACTTTGGCTACACCTTC.

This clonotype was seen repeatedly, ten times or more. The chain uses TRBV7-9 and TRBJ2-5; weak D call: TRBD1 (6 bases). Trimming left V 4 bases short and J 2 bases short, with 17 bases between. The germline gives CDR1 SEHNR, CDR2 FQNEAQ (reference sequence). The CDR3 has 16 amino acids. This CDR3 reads CASSSTPNRVQETQYF. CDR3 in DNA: TGTGCCAGCAGCTCAACACCCAACAGGGTGCAAGAGACCCAGTACTTC.

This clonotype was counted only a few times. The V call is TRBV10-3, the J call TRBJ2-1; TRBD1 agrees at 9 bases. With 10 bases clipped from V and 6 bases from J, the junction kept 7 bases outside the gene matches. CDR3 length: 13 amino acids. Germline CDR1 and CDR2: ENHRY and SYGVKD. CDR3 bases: TGTGCCAGCAGGGACAGGGTTGGCAATGAGCAGTTCTTC. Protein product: CASRDRVGNEQFF.

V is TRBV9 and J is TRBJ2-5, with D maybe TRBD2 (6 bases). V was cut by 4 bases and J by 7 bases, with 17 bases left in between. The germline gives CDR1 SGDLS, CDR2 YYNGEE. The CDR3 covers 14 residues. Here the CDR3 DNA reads TGTGCCAGCAGCACCAACAGCGGGTTGCGGACCCAGTACTTC. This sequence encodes CASSTNSGLRTQYF.